Listed here are 15 T cell receptor beta chains from one sample, sequenced in a study of Ad26.COV2.S vaccination and SARS-CoV-2 variants. Treatment in this sample: over 15 received Ad26.COV2.S at low or high dose, single or two shots; about five received placebo; per-sample allocation not given. Sampling took place 63 days after the first vaccine or placebo injection. Repertoires were generated with immunoSEQ multiplex PCR, while TCRdb's copy carries only in-frame clones and drops some. In the table there are just under 250,000 clones, roughly 88% of which are singletons. The specimen comprised peripheral blood, sampled in a trial of Ad26.COV2.S vaccine versus placebo. The receptors were sampled from a person aged 18-65 years who received the Ad26.COV2.S COVID-19 vaccine or a placebo.

This chain connects TRBV30 to TRBJ2-3, with a tentative D call TRBD1 (6 bases). Trimming took off 2 bases at V and 2 bases at J, with 17 bases between the two ends. Germline lookup yields CDR1 GTSNPN and CDR2 SVGIG (reference sequence). This CDR3 spans 16 amino acids. CDR3 protein: CAWSPGTSLFTDTQYF. The CDR3 region has the DNA TGTGCCTGGAGTCCCGGGACATCCCTTTTCACAGATACGCAGTATTTT.

V and J are TRBV6-5 and TRBJ1-3, with D hard to call. Trimming took 6 bases from V and 7 from J, leaving 7 bases between them. Germline loops: CDR1 MNHEY, CDR2 SVGAGI. This CDR3 has 11 amino acids. CDR3 coding DNA: TGTGCCAGCAGAGCTTTGAACACCATATATTTT. As protein: CASRALNTIYF.

This rearrangement joins TRBV9 to TRBJ2-7; 7 positions match TRBD2. J lost 6 bases, V lost 0 bases, and 3 bases had no gene match. The CDR3 sequence is 13 residues long. CDR1 is SGDLS, CDR2 YYNGEE, per germline. The CDR3 is CASSVGGGSEQYF. For the CDR3, the DNA is TGTGCCAGCAGCGTAGGCGGGGGATCCGAGCAGTACTTC.

The J gene is TRBJ2-1, the V gene TRBV9, with D possibly matching TRBD2 (5 bases). CDR3 length: 16 amino acids. Germline V gene data show CDR1 as SGDLS and CDR2 as YYNGEE. V dropped 1 base and J dropped 5 bases, with 16 bases sitting between them. This CDR3 reads CASSVRLASEDNEQFF. CDR3 nucleotides: TGTGCCAGCAGCGTACGCCTAGCATCGGAGGACAATGAGCAGTTCTTC.

This clone was seen just once. The chain carries TRBV30 and TRBJ2-3, with D unclear. V was cut by 2 bases and J by 2 bases, with 17 bases left in between. Per germline, CDR1 GTSNPN and CDR2 SVGIG (reference sequence). This CDR3 region has 16 residues. CDR3 region: CAWSLDQSHTTDTQYF. CDR3 coding DNA: TGTGCCTGGAGTCTCGATCAGAGTCATACCACAGATACGCAGTATTTT.

V gene TRBV25-1 combines with J gene TRBJ1-5; no clear D. Trimming took off 3 bases at V and 6 bases at J, with 6 bases between the two ends. The V gene's germline CDR1 is MGHDK and CDR2 SYGVNS. The CDR3 length is 12 residues. CDR3 amino acids: CASSEIGQPQHF. In nucleotides, the CDR3 is TGTGCCAGCAGTGAGATCGGTCAGCCCCAGCATTTT. The full variable domain, rest sourced from reference TRBV25-1 and TRBJ1-5, is EADIYQTPRYLVIGTGKKITLECSQTMGHDKMYWYQQDPGMELHLIHYSYGVNSTEKGDLSSESTVSRIRTEHFPLTLESARPSHTSQYLCASSEIGQPQHFGDGTRLSIL.

This chain links TRBV6-5 with TRBJ1-5, with TRBD1 as a possible D gene (6 bases). Germline-derived CDR1 and CDR2 are MNHEY and SVGAGI. The CDR3 covers 15 residues. V was cut by 2 bases and J by 7 bases, with 15 bases left in between. DNA for the CDR3: TGTGCCAGCAGTTACCCCTCAGGGGAGAGCCAGCCCCAGCATTTT. It is translated as CASSYPSGESQPQHF.

This clone was seen only once. The chain combines TRBV6-2 or TRBV6-3 with TRBJ2-7; D may match TRBD1 or TRBD2 (6 bases each). This CDR3 contains 15 residues. Germline V gives CDR1 MNHEY, CDR2 SVGEGT. V was pared by 5 bases and J by 3 bases, with 17 bases between. CDR3 protein: CASSSLGGLDYEQYF. The DNA for the CDR3 is TGTGCCAGCAGTAGCCTTGGGGGGCTTGACTACGAGCAGTACTTC.

This chain uses TRBV10-2 with TRBJ2-1, with TRBD1 identical over 8 bases. V shed 10 bases, J shed 8 bases, and the junction held 7 bases outside the gene matches. Germline loops: CDR1 WSHSY, CDR2 SAAADI. CDR3 length: 12 residues. This CDR3 is CATSMTGDEQFF. In DNA, the CDR3 is TGCGCCACCAGCATGACAGGGGATGAGCAGTTCTTC.

This clone was seen more than once but under ten times. The V call is TRBV7-3, the J call TRBJ1-2; a possible D gene is TRBD1 (5 bases). This CDR3 contains 13 residues. CDR1 and CDR2 (germline): SGHTA, FQGTGA. Deletions cut 2 bases from V and 6 bases from J, with 10 bases between. The CDR3 sequence: CASSLSQTDGYTF. The DNA of the CDR3 is TGTGCCAGCAGCTTATCTCAGACAGATGGCTACACCTTC.

This chain connects TRBV28 to TRBJ2-1; D is undetermined. The CDR3 has 12 residues. CDR1 and CDR2 from the germline V gene are MDHEN and SYDVKM. The germline V and J ends were trimmed by 5 bases and 9 bases, with 11 bases remaining between them. The CDR3 spells CASSLQEPEQFF. The CDR3 coding sequence is TGTGCCAGCAGTCTTCAGGAGCCTGAGCAGTTCTTC.

The chain employs TRBV5-1 and TRBJ2-1, with 9 bases that match TRBD2. Germline CDR1 reads SGHRS; CDR2 reads YFSETQ. Trimming removed 3 bases from V and 4 bases from J; junction bases left unmatched: 14. The CDR3 is made up of 18 amino acids. CDR3 sequence reads: CASSSNLASSGVYNEQFF. The CDR3 nucleotides read TGCGCCAGCAGCTCGAACCTTGCTTCTAGCGGGGTTTACAATGAGCAGTTCTTC.

J is TRBJ1-4 and V is TRBV5-4; D gene unclear. V shed 0 bases and J shed 8 bases, with 5 bases lying between them. The CDR3 is 12 amino acids. Per the germline V gene, CDR1 is SGHNT and CDR2 is YYREEE (reference sequence). Written as DNA, the CDR3 is TGTGCCAGCAGCTTGGGAGGGGAAAAACTGTTTTTT. Amino acids: CASSLGGEKLFF.

This clone was detected once. The rearrangement links TRBV24-1 to TRBJ2-3; 8 nucleotides align to TRBD2. Trimming removed 4 bases from V and 7 bases from J; junction bases left unmatched: 21. The CDR3 is 19 amino acids. Germline values: CDR1 KGHDR, CDR2 SFDVKD. In DNA, the CDR3 is TGTGCCACCAGTGACTTCTCTCCCCAGAGGGCGGGGGGATCTAATACGCAGTATTTT. This translates into CATSDFSPQRAGGSNTQYF.

This rearrangement joins TRBV5-1 to TRBJ2-2, with D hard to call. Per germline, CDR1 SGHRS and CDR2 YFSETQ. The V and J ends lost 5 bases and 2 bases respectively, with 10 bases between them. This CDR3 has 14 residues. CDR3 in DNA: TGCGCCAGCAGTCTTCGGGTCAACACCGGGGAGCTGTTTTTT. Translating gives CASSLRVNTGELFF.